The rows below give T cell receptor beta chains drawn from one sample of a study of response to subunit inactivated influenza vaccine. TCRdb fed the RT-PCR reads into MiXCR, producing one record per CDR3 protein. The table includes about 700,000 distinct CDR3 sequences, more than 11% detected once. The source material was PBMCs from blood, sampled roughly 2 weeks before vaccination. The receptors come from a middle-aged man who received an inactivated influenza vaccine. Both conserved end residues are part of each CDR3. D genes are given only for firm matches. For some rows the clone size is stated as once, few or many, or as a class when expanded; others skip it.

size: few
J: TRBJ2-3
V: TRBV7-2
D: TRBD2
DNA: TGTGCCAGCAGCCTCCCGACTAGCGGGAGGCTTACAGATACGCAGTATTTT
CDR3: CASSLPTSGRLTDTQYF

size: many
J: TRBJ2-1
V: TRBV12-3/TRBV12-4
D: TRBD2
DNA: TGTGCCAGCAGCCCAAGACTAGCCAACAATGAGCAGTTCTTC
CDR3: CASSPRLANNEQFF

size: few
J: TRBJ1-2
V: TRBV30
D: .
DNA: TGTGCCTGGAGTACGGTTAGCTATGGCTACACCTTC
CDR3: CAWSTVSYGYTF

size: .
J: TRBJ2-4
V: TRBV28
D: .
DNA: TGTGCCAGCAGTTCAAATGGCAAAAACATTCAGTACTTC
CDR3: CASSSNGKNIQYF

size: few
J: TRBJ1-1
V: TRBV20-1
D: TRBD1
DNA: TGCAGTGCTAGGGGGGTGGGGACAGGGGTTTACGCCGTTGAAGCTTTCTTT
CDR3: CSARGVGTGVYAVEAFF

size: many
J: TRBJ1-2
V: TRBV11-2
D: .
DNA: TGTGCCAGCAGCTTAGATACCGGGATGGGAATGAATGGCTACACCTTC
CDR3: CASSLDTGMGMNGYTF

size: many
J: TRBJ2-2
V: TRBV7-6
D: TRBD2
DNA: TGTGCCAGCAGCTTAAGTCGAGACAGCGGGACGAAGGGCGGGGAGCTGTTTTTT
CDR3: CASSLSRDSGTKGGELFF

size: .
J: TRBJ2-7
V: TRBV10-3
D: TRBD1
DNA: TGTGCCATCTCCTTGGACAGGGTTGGAGAGCAGTACTTC
CDR3: CAISLDRVGEQYF

size: many
J: TRBJ2-1
V: TRBV4-2
D: .
DNA: TGTGCCAGCAGCCAAGGGGGGGGCCTCTACAATGAGCAGTTCTTC
CDR3: CASSQGGGLYNEQFF

size: .
J: TRBJ2-3
V: TRBV2
D: TRBD2
DNA: TGTGCCAGCAGTGAAATCTTAGCGGGAGATACGCAGTATTTT
CDR3: CASSEILAGDTQYF

size: .
J: TRBJ2-1
V: TRBV4-2
D: .
DNA: TGTGCCAGCAGCGCTCTCCTGCGGGGCCCGTCCTACAATGAGCAGTTCTTC
CDR3: CASSALLRGPSYNEQFF

size: few
J: TRBJ2-7
V: TRBV11-2
D: TRBD1
DNA: TGTGCCAGCCAGGGACAGGGAGACTACGAGCAGTACTTC
CDR3: CASQGQGDYEQYF

size: few
J: TRBJ2-1
V: TRBV27
D: TRBD2
DNA: TGTGCCAGCAGTTTATCCACGGGAGGAATGCACAATGAGCAGTTCTTC
CDR3: CASSLSTGGMHNEQFF

size: few
J: TRBJ2-3
V: TRBV20-1
D: TRBD2
DNA: TGCAGTGCTCAGGGGGGGCTAGCGGGAGGTCAAGATACGCAGTATTTT
CDR3: CSAQGGLAGGQDTQYF

size: once
J: TRBJ2-2
V: TRBV10-3
D: .
DNA: TGTGCCATCAGTAGCGGGCGACCCACCGGGGAGCTGGTTTTT
CDR3: CAISSGRPTGELVF

size: many
J: TRBJ2-1
V: TRBV29-1
D: .
DNA: TGCAGCGTCTCCGACTTGTACAATGAGCAGTTCTTC
CDR3: CSVSDLYNEQFF

size: few
J: TRBJ1-4
V: TRBV29-1
D: TRBD1
DNA: TGCAGCGCTCAGGGGGCGCCTAATGAAAAACTGTTTTTT
CDR3: CSAQGAPNEKLFF

size: .
J: TRBJ2-7
V: TRBV20-1
D: TRBD1
DNA: TGCAGTGCTACCAAGATGACAGGGGGTCTGGGCGAGCAGTACTTC
CDR3: CSATKMTGGLGEQYF

size: .
J: TRBJ1-1
V: TRBV18
D: .
DNA: TGTGCCAGCTCACCTTGGACTGTGCCTGAAGCTTTCTTT
CDR3: CASSPWTVPEAFF

size: few
J: TRBJ1-6
V: TRBV27
D: .
DNA: TGTGCCAGCAGCTCCCTCGGTTGGGCAGCACGGGGGGATTCACCCCTCCACTTT
CDR3: CASSSLGWAARGDSPLHF

size: many
J: TRBJ2-7
V: TRBV20-1
D: .
DNA: TGCAGTGCAGAGCCCGGGACTGGGACCTACGAGCAGTACTTC
CDR3: CSAEPGTGTYEQYF

size: .
J: TRBJ2-4
V: TRBV4-2
D: TRBD1
DNA: TGTGCCAGCAGCCAAGAACTACAGGGGGGAGCCAAAAACATTCAGTACTTC
CDR3: CASSQELQGGAKNIQYF

size: few
J: TRBJ2-5
V: TRBV27
D: TRBD2
DNA: TGTGCCAGCAGTTTATTCGCTAGCGGGGGGAAAGAGACCCAGTACTTC
CDR3: CASSLFASGGKETQYF

size: many
J: TRBJ2-7
V: TRBV5-6
D: .
DNA: TGTGCCAGCAGCTTGGACAGGGGAGGTCGGTACGAGCAGTACTTC
CDR3: CASSLDRGGRYEQYF

size: .
J: TRBJ2-7
V: TRBV20-1
D: TRBD2
DNA: TGCAGTGCTAGTGCGAGCGGGGGTTACGAGCAGTACTTC
CDR3: CSASASGGYEQYF

size: .
J: TRBJ2-7
V: TRBV14
D: TRBD2
DNA: TGTGCCAGCAGCCTCCGGACTAGCGGGGGGACTTTCTACGAGCAGTACTTC
CDR3: CASSLRTSGGTFYEQYF